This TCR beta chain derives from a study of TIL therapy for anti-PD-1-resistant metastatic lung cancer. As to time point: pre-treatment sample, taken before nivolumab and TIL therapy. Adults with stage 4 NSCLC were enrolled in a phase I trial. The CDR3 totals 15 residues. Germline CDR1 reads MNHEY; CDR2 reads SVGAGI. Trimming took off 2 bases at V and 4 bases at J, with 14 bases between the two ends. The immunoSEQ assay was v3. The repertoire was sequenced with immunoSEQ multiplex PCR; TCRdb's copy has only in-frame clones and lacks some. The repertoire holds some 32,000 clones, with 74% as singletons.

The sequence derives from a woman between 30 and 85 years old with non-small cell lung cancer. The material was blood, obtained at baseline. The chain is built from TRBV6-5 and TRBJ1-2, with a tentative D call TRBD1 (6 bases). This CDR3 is CASSYTGRNVYGYTF. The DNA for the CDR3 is TGTGCCAGCAGTTACACAGGGAGAAACGTCTATGGCTACACCTTC.